This TCR beta chain derives from a study of Graves' ophthalmopathy and Graves' hyperthyroidism. At the level of the study: Peripheral blood (taken before any treatment) was collected at initial diagnosis.

RNA transcripts served as template for amplifying TCR beta CDR3 sequences. First-round RT-PCR used HTBI primers; second-round multiplex PCR followed. TCRdb reprocessed the multiplex PCR reads via MiXCR and lists one record per CDR3 protein. The sample consists of over 450,000 distinct CDR3 sequences, around 14% of them appearing once. This clonotype has a count of ten or more. Ophthalmopathy cases showed moderate-to-severe activity, scoring CAS ≥3 and NOSPECS ≥4, with duration under 3 months. Sequencing was performed on blood. The TCR was taken from a woman in her thirties with Graves' ophthalmopathy.

Here the CDR3 DNA reads TGTGCCAGCAGACCCTGGACTAGCGGGAGTACCGGGGAGCTGTTTTTT. Translating gives CASRPWTSGSTGELFF. This sequence joins TRBV28 and TRBJ2-2; 13 bases fit TRBD2. After removal of 6 bases from V and 5 bases from J, the junction contained 6 bases not matched to a gene. This CDR3 spans 16 amino acids. Looked up from germline, CDR1 is MDHEN and CDR2 is SYDVKM.